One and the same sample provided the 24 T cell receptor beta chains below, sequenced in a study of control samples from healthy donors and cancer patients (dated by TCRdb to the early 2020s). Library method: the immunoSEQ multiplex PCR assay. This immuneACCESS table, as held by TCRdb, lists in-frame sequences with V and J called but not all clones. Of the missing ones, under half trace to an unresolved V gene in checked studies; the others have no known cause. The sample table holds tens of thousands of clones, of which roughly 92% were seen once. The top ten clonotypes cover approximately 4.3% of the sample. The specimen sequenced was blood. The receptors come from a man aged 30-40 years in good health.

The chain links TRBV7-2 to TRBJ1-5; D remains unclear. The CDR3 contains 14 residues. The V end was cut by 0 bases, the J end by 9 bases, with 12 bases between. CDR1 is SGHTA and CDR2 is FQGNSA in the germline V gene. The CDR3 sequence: CASSLAPSGGPQHF. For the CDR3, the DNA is TGTGCCAGCAGCTTAGCCCCCTCGGGCGGGCCCCAGCATTTT.

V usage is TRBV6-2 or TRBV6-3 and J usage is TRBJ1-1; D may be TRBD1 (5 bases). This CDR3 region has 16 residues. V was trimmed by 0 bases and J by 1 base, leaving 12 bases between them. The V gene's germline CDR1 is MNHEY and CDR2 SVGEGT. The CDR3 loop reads CASSYSESGANTEAFF. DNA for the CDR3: TGTGCCAGCAGTTACTCGGAATCCGGGGCGAACACTGAAGCTTTCTTT.

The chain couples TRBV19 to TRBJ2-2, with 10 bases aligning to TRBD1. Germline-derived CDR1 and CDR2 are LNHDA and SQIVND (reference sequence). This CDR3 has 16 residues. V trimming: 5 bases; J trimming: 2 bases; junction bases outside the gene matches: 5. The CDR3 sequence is CASSLTGGYNTGELFF. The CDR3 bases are TGTGCCAGTAGTTTGACAGGGGGCTATAACACCGGGGAGCTGTTTTTT.

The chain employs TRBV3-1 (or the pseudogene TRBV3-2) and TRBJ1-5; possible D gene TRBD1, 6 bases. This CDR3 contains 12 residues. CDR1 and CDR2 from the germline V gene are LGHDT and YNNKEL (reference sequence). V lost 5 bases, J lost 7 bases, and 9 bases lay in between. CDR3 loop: CASSYQGQPQHF. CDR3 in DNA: TGTGCCAGCAGCTACCAGGGGCAGCCCCAGCATTTT.

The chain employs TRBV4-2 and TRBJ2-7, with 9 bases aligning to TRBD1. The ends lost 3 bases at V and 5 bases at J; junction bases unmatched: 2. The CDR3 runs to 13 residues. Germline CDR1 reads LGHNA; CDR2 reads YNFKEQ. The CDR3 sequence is CASSHRDRDEQYF. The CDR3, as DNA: TGTGCCAGCAGCCACAGGGACAGGGACGAGCAGTACTTC.

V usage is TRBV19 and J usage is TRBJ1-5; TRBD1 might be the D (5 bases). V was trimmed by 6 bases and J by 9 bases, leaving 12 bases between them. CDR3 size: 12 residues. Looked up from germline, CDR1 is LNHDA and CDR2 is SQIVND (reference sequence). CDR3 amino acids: CASRQGWSPQHF. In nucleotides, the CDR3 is TGTGCCAGTAGGCAGGGTTGGTCGCCCCAGCATTTT. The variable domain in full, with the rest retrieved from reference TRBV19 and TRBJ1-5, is DGGITQSPKYLFRKEGQNVTLSCEQNLNHDAMYWYRQDPGQGLRLIYYSQIVNDFQKGDIAEGYSVSREKKESFPLTVTSAQKNPTAFYLCASRQGWSPQHFGDGTRLSIL.

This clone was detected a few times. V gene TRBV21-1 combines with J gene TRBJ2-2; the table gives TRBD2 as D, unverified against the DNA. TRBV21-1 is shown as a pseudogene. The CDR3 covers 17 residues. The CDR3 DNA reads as TGTGCCAGCAGCAAAGCGCTTTCTCGGGGTGGGTCCGGGGAGCTGTTTTTT. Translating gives CASSKALSRGGSGELFF.

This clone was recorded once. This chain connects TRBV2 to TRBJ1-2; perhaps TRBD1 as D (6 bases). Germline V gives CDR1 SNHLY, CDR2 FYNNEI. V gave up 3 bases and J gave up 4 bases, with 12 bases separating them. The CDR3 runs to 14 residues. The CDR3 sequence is CASSEQGPLYGYTF. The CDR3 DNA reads TGTGCCAGCAGTGAGCAGGGGCCCCTCTATGGCTACACCTTC.

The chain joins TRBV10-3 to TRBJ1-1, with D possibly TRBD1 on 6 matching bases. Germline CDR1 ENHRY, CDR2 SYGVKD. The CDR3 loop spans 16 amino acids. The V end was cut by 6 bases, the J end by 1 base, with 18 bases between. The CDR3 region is CAIREQGSPGNTEAFF. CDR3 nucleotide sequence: TGTGCCATCAGGGAACAGGGATCGCCGGGGAACACTGAAGCTTTCTTT.

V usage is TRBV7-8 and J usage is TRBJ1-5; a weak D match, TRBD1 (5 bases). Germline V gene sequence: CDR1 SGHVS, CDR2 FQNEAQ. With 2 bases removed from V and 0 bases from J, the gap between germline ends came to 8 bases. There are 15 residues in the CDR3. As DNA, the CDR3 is TGTGCCAGCAGCTTAAGGGGAGTTAGCAATCAGCCCCAGCATTTT. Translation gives CASSLRGVSNQPQHF.

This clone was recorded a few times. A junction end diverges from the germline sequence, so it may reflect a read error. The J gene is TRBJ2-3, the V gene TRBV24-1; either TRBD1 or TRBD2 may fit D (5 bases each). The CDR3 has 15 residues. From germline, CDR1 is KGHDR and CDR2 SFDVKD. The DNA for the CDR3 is TGTGCCACCTGTGAAAGGGGTAGCGGCACAGATACGCAGTATTTT. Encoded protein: CATCERGSGTDTQYF.

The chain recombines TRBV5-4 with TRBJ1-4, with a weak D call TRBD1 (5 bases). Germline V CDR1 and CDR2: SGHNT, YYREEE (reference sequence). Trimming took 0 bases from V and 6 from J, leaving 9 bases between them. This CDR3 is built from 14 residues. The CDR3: CASSLGGGDEKLFF. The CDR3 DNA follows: TGTGCCAGCAGCTTGGGGGGAGGGGATGAAAAACTGTTTTTT. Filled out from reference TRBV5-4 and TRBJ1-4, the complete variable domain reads ETGVTQSPTHLIKTRGQQVTLRCSSQSGHNTVSWYQQALGQGPQFIFQYYREEENGRGNFPPRFSGLQFPNYSSELNVNALELDDSALYLCASSLGGGDEKLFFGSGTQLSVL.

Written as DNA, the CDR3 is TGTGCCAGCCAGAGGACTAGCAGTTTTGACGAGCAGTACTTC. This gives the protein CASQRTSSFDEQYF. The rearrangement joins TRBV2 to TRBJ2-7; 8 nucleotides agree with TRBD2. The CDR3 extends over 14 amino acids. The germline V gene has CDR1 SNHLY and CDR2 FYNNEI. J lost 5 bases, V lost 8 bases, and 11 bases had no gene match.

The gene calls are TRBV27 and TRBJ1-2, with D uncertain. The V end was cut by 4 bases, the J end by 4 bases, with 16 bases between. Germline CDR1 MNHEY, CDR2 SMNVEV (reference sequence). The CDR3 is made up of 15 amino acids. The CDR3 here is CASSYMGGRVYGYTF. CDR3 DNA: TGTGCCAGCAGTTACATGGGCGGCAGAGTCTATGGCTACACCTTC.

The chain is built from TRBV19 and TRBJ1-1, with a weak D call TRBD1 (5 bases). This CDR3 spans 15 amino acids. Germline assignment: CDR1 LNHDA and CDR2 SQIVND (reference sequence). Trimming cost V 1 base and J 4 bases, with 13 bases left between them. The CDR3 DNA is TGTGCCAGTAGTATAGCGCCCGGGGGGGTCACTGAAGCTTTCTTT. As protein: CASSIAPGGVTEAFF.

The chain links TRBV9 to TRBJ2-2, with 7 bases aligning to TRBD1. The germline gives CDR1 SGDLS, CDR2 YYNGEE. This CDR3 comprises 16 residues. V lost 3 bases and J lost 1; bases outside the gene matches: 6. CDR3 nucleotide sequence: TGTGCCAGCAGCGGGGCCGGGACAGTGAACACCGGGGAGCTGTTTTTT. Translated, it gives CASSGAGTVNTGELFF.

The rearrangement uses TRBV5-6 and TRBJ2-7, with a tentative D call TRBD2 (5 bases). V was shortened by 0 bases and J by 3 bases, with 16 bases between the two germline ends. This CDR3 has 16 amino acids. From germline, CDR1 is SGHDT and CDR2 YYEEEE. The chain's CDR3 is CASSLVLAPLYYEQYF. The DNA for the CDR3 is TGTGCCAGCAGCTTGGTGTTAGCGCCCCTATACTACGAGCAGTACTTC.

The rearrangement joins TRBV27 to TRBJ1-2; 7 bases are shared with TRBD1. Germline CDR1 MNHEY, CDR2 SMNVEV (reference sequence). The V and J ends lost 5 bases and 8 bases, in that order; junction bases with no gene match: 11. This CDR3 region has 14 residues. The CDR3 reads CASSTEQGNAGYTF. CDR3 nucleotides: TGTGCCAGCAGTACCGAACAGGGGAATGCCGGCTACACCTTC.

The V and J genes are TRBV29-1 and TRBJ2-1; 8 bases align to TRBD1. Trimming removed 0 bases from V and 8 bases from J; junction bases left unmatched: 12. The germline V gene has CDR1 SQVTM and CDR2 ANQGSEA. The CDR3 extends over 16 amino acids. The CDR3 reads CSVEDSMRQGYDEQFF. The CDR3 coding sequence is TGCAGCGTTGAAGATTCGATGAGACAGGGGTATGATGAGCAGTTCTTC.

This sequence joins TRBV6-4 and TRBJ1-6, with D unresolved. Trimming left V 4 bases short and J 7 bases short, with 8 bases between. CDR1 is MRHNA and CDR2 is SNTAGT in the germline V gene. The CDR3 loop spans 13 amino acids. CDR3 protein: CASSANENSPLHF. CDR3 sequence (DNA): TGTGCCAGCAGTGCCAACGAGAATTCACCCCTCCACTTT.

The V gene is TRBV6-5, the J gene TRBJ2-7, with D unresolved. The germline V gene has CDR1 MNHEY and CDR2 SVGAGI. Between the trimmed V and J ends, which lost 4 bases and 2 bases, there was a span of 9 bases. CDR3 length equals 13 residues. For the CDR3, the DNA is TGTGCCAGCAGTTTAGAGACAACCTACGAGCAGTACTTC. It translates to CASSLETTYEQYF.

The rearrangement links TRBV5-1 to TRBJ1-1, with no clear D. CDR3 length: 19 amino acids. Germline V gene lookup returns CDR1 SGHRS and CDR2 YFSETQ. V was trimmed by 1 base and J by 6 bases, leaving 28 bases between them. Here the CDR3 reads CASSLWYTSSVVTGSEAFF. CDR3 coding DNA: TGCGCCAGCAGCTTGTGGTACACCTCCTCGGTCGTCACCGGCTCTGAAGCTTTCTTT. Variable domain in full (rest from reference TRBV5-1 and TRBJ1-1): KAGVTQTPRYLIKTRGQQVTLSCSPISGHRSVSWYQQTPGQGLQFLFEYFSETQRNKGNFPGRFSGRQFSNSRSEMNVSTLELGDSALYLCASSLWYTSSVVTGSEAFFGQGTRLTVV.

CDR3 loop: CAAAGSYNEQFF. CDR3 DNA sequence: TGTGCCGCAGCAGGCTCCTACAATGAGCAGTTCTTC. V is TRBV10-3 and J is TRBJ2-1, with D unclear. CDR3 length equals 12 residues. V shed 11 bases and J shed 0 bases, with 8 bases lying between them. Germline loops: CDR1 ENHRY, CDR2 SYGVKD.

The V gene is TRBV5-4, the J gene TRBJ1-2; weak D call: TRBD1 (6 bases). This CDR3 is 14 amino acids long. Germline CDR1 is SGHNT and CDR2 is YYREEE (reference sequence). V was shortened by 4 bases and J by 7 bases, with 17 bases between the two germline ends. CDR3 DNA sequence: TGTGCCAGCAGCCCCCGGGACACGCAGAGTGGCTACACCTTC. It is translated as CASSPRDTQSGYTF.